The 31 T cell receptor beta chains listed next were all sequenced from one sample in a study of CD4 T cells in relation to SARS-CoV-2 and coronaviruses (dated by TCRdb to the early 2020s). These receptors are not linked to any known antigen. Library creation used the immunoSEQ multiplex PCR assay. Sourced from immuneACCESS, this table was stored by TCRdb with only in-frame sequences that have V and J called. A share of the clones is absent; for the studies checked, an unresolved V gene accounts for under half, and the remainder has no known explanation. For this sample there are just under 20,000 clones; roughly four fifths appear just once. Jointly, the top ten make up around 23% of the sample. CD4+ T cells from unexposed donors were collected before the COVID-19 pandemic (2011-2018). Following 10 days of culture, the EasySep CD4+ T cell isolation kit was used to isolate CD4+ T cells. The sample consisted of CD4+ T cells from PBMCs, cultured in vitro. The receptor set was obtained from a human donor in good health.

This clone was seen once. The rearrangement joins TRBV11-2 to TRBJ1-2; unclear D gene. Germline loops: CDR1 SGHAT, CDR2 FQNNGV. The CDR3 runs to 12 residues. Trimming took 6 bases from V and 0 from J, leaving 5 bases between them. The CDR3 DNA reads TGTGCCAGCAGTCAAGCTAACTATGGCTACACCTTC. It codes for CASSQANYGYTF.

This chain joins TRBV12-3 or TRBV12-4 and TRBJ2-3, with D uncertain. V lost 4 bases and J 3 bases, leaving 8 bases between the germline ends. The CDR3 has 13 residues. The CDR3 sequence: CASSSPPTDTQYF. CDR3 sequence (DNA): TGTGCCAGCAGTTCCCCCCCAACAGATACGCAGTATTTT.

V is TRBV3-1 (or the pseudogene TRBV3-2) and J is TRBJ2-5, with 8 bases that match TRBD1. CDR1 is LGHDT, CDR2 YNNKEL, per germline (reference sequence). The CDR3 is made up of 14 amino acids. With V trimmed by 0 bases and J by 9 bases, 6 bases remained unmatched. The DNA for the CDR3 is TGTGCCAGCAGCCAAGATGCGGCAGGGGGCGCCCAGTACTTC. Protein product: CASSQDAAGGAQYF.

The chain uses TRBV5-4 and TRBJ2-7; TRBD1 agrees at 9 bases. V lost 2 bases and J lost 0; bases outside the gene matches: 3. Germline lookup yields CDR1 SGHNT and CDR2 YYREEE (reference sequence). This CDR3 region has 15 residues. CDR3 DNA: TGTGCCAGCAGCTTCGGACAGGGGCGCTCCTACGAGCAGTACTTC. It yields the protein CASSFGQGRSYEQYF.

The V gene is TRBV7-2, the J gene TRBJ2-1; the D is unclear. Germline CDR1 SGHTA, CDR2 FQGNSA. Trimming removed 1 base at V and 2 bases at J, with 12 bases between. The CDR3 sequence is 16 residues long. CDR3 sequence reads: CASSLGLRGPYNEQFF. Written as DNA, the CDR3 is TGTGCCAGCAGCTTAGGTCTCCGTGGTCCCTACAATGAGCAGTTCTTC.

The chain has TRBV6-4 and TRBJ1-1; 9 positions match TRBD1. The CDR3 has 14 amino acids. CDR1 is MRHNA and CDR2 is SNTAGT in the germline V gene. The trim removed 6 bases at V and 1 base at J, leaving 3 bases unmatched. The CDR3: CASREQGANTEAFF. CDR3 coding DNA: TGTGCCAGCAGAGAACAGGGGGCGAACACTGAAGCTTTCTTT.

The CDR3 sequence: CASSPATGQQPEQYF. CDR3 nucleotide sequence: TGCGCCAGCAGCCCAGCGACGGGACAGCAGCCTGAGCAGTACTTC. The gene calls are TRBV23-1 and TRBJ2-7, with 7 bases that match TRBD1. TRBV23-1 is labeled an ORF, and its function is uncertain. V shed 6 bases, J shed 7 bases, and the junction held 15 bases outside the gene matches. This CDR3 has 15 residues.

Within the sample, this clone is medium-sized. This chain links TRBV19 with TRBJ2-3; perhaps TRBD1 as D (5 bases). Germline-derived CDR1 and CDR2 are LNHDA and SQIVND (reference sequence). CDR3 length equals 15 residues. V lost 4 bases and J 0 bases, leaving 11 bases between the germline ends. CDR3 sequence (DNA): TGTGCCAGTAGTACTACAGGTACTAGCACAGATACGCAGTATTTT. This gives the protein CASSTTGTSTDTQYF.

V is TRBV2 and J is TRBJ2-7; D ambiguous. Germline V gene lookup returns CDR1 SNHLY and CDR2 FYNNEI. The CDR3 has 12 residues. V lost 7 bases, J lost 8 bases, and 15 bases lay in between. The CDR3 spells CASTTTPLKQYF. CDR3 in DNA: TGTGCCAGCACCACTACCCCCCTGAAGCAGTACTTC.

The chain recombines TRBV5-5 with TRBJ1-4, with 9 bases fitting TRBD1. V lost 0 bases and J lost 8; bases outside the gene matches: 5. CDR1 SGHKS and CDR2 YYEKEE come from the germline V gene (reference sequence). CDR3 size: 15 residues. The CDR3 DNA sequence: TGTGCCAGCAGCTTGGCCACAGGGGGCGTAGAAAAACTGTTTTTT. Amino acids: CASSLATGGVEKLFF.

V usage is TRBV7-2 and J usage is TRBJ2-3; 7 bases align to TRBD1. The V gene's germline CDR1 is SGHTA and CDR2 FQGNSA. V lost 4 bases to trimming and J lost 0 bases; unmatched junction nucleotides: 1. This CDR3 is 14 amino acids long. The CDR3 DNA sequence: TGTGCCAGCAGCTGGGGACAGAGCACAGATACGCAGTATTTT. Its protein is CASSWGQSTDTQYF.

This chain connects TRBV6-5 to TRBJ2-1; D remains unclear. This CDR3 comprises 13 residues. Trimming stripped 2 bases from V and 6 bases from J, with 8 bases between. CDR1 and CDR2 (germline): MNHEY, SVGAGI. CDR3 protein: CASSYGISNEQFF. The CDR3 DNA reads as TGTGCCAGCAGTTACGGTATCAGCAATGAGCAGTTCTTC.

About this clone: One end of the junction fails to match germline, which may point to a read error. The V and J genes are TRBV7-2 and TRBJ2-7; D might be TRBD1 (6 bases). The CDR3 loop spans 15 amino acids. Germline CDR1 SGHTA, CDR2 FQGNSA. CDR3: CASSEQTGLSHEQYF. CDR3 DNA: TGTGCCAGCAGCGAACAAACAGGGCTCTCCCACGAGCAGTACTTC.

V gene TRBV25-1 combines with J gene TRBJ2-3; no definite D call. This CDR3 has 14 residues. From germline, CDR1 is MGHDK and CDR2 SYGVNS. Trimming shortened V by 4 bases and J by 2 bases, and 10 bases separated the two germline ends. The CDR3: CASSGRPLTDTQYF. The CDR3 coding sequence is TGTGCCAGCAGTGGCCGGCCCCTCACAGATACGCAGTATTTT. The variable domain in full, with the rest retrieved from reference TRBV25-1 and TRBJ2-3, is EADIYQTPRYLVIGTGKKITLECSQTMGHDKMYWYQQDPGMELHLIHYSYGVNSTEKGDLSSESTVSRIRTEHFPLTLESARPSHTSQYLCASSGRPLTDTQYFGPGTRLTVL.

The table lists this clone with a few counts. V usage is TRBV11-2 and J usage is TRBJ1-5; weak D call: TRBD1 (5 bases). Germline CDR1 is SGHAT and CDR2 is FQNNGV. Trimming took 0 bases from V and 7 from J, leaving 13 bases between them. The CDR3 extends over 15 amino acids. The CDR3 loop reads CASSLDPGVRQPQHF. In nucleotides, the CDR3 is TGTGCCAGCAGCTTAGATCCGGGGGTCCGGCAGCCCCAGCATTTT.

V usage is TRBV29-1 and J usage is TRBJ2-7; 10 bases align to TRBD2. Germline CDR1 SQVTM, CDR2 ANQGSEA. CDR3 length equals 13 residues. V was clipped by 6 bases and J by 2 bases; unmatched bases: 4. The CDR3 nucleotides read TGCAGCGTACAAAGCGGGGGGGCCTACGAGCAGTACTTC. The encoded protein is CSVQSGGAYEQYF.

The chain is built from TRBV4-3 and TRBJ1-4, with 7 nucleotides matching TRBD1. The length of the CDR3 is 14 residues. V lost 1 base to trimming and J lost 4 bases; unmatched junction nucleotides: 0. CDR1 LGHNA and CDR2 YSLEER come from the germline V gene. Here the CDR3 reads CASSQGQGNEKLFF. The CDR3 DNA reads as TGCGCCAGCAGCCAAGGACAGGGTAATGAAAAACTGTTTTTT.

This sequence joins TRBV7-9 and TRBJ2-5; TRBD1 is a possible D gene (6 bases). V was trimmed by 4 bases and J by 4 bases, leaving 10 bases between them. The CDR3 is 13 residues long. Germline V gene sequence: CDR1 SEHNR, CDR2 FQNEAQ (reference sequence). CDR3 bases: TGTGCCAGCAGCTATGGACAGAGAGAGACCCAGTACTTC. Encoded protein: CASSYGQRETQYF. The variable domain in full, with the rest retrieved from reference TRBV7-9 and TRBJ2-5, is DTGVSQNPRHKITKRGQNVTFRCDPISEHNRLYWYRQTLGQGPEFLTYFQNEAQLEKSRLLSDRFSAERPKGSFSTLEIQRTEQGDSAMYLCASSYGQRETQYFGPGTRLLVL.

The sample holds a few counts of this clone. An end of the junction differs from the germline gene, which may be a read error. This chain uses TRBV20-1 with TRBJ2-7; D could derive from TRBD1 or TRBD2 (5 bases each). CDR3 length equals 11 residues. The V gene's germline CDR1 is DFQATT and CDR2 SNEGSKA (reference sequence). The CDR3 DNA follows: TGCAGTGTTAGACGGGGCCGCGAGCAGTACTTC. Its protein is CSVRRGREQYF.

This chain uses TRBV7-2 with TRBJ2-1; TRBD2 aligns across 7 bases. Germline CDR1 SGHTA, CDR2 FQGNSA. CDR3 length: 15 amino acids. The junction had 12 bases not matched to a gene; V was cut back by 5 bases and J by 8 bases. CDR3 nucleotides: TGTGCCAGCAGCCGCAGCGGGGTCCTAAGGGATGAGCAGTTCTTC. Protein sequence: CASSRSGVLRDEQFF.

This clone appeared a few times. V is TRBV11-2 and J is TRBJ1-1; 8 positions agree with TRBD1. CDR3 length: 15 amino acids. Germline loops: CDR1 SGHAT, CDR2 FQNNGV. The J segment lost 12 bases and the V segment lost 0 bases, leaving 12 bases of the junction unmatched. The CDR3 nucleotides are TGTGCCAGCAGCTTAGATCCGGACAGGGCAGGGAAATCTTTCTTT. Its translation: CASSLDPDRAGKSFF.

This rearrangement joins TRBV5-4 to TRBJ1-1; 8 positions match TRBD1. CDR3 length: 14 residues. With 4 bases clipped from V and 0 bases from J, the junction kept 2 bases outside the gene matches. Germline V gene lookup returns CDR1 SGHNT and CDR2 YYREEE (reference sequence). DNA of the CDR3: TGTGCCAGCAGCAGGACAGGGATGAACACTGAAGCTTTCTTT. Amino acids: CASSRTGMNTEAFF.

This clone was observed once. The DNA of the CDR3 is TGTGCCAGCAGCTTGGTCGGGGATGCCGGGGAGCTGTTTTTT. Translation: CASSLVGDAGELFF. This chain connects TRBV5-4 to TRBJ2-2; perhaps TRBD2 as D (5 bases). V was trimmed by 0 bases and J by 6 bases, leaving 9 bases between them. CDR3 length equals 14 residues. Germline CDR1 and CDR2: SGHNT and YYREEE (reference sequence).

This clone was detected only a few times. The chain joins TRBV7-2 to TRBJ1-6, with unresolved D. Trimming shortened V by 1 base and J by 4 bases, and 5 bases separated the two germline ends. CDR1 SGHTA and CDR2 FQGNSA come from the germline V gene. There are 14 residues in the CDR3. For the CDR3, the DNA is TGTGCCAGCAGCTTAGACGGATATAATTCACCCCTCCACTTT. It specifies CASSLDGYNSPLHF.

CDR3 coding DNA: TGTGCCAGCAGCCAAGGGACTAGCGGACCCACCCCCTACGAGCAGTACTTC. Translation gives CASSQGTSGPTPYEQYF. The chain employs TRBV4-2 and TRBJ2-7; 10 bases fit TRBD2. This CDR3 comprises 17 residues. The germline gives CDR1 LGHNA, CDR2 YNFKEQ. The J segment lost 2 bases and the V segment lost 1 base, leaving 8 bases of the junction unmatched.

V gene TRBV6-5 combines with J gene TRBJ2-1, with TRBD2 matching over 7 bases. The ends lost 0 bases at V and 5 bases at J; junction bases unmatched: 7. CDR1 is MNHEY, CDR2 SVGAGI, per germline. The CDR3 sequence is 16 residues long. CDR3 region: CASSYSPGRWNNEQFF. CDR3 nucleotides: TGTGCCAGCAGTTACTCGCCCGGGAGGTGGAACAATGAGCAGTTCTTC.

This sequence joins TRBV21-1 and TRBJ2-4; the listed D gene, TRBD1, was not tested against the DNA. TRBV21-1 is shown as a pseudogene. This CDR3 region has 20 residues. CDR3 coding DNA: TGTGCCAGCAGACCCACCGGGACAGGGCTACCCTATTTAGCCAAAAACATTCAGTACTTC. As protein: CASRPTGTGLPYLAKNIQYF.

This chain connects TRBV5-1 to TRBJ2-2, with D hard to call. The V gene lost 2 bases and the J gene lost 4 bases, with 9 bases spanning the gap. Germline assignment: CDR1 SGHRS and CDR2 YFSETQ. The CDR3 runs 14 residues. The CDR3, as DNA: TGCGCCAGCAGCTTAAGGCAAGTCACCGGGGAGCTGTTTTTT. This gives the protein CASSLRQVTGELFF.

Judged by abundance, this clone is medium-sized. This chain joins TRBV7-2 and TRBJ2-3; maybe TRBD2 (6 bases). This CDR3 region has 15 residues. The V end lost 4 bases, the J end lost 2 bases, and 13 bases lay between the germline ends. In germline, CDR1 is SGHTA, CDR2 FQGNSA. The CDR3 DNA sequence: TGTGCCAGCAGCTCGGACTACTTATCCACAGATACGCAGTATTTT. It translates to CASSSDYLSTDTQYF.

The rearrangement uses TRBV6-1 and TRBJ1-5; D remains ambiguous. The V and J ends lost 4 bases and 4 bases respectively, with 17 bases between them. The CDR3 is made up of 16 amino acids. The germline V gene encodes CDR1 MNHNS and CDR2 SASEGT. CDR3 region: CASSATSDAWNQPQHF. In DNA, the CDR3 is TGTGCCAGCAGTGCCACCTCCGACGCATGGAATCAGCCCCAGCATTTT.

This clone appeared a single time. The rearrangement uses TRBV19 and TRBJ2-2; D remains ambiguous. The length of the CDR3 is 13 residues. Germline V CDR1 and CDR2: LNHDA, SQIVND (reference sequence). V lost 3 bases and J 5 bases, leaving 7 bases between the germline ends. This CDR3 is CASSIYFTGELFF. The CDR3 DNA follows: TGTGCCAGTAGTATCTATTTTACCGGGGAGCTGTTTTTT.